These 11 T cell receptor beta chains were all obtained from the same sample, sequenced in a study of Ad26.COV2.S vaccination and SARS-CoV-2 variants. Sequenced by immunoSEQ multiplex PCR; TCRdb stores in-frame clones only, minus some. This table has about 460,000 clones, about 88% appearing once. As for treatment: roughly 18 received Ad26.COV2.S at low or high dose, single or two shots; 5 received placebo; per-sample allocation not given. Specimens were obtained on day 63 following the first vaccine or placebo injection. This material consisted of peripheral blood, taken in a trial of Ad26.COV2.S vaccine versus placebo. These receptors came from a person between 18 and 59 years old who received the Ad26.COV2.S COVID-19 vaccine or a placebo.

J is TRBJ1-2 and V is TRBV12-3 or TRBV12-4; D is unclear. V lost 4 bases, J lost 0 bases, and 6 bases lay in between. The CDR3 spans 13 residues. The CDR3 reads CASSSRTNYGYTF. The CDR3 nucleotides read TGTGCCAGCAGTTCCCGGACTAACTATGGCTACACCTTC.

This chain joins TRBV4-1 and TRBJ2-3; D tentatively reads TRBD1 or TRBD2 (5 bases each). Germline V gene data show CDR1 as MGHRA and CDR2 as YSYEKL. The CDR3 sequence is 15 residues long. V was clipped by 5 bases and J by 2 bases, with 14 bases between them. CDR3 sequence: CASSRGDRSTDTQYF. The CDR3 nucleotides read TGCGCCAGCAGCAGAGGGGACCGATCCACAGATACGCAGTATTTT.

The V call is TRBV15, the J call TRBJ2-3; 11 nucleotides line up with TRBD2. The CDR3 consists of 18 residues. V lost 3 bases to trimming and J lost 2 bases; unmatched junction nucleotides: 10. Looked up from germline, CDR1 is LNHNV and CDR2 is YYDKDF (reference sequence). CDR3: CATSSRLAGSWNTDTQYF. CDR3 in DNA: TGTGCCACCAGCAGCCGACTAGCGGGGAGTTGGAACACAGATACGCAGTATTTT.

In this sample, this clone turned up a few times. V gene TRBV5-1 combines with J gene TRBJ1-5; no definite D call. V was shortened by 0 bases and J by 4 bases, with 11 bases between the two germline ends. Germline V gives CDR1 SGHRS, CDR2 YFSETQ. CDR3 length: 15 residues. The CDR3 DNA follows: TGCGCCAGCAGCTTGGACGGAAGAGATAATCAGCCCCAGCATTTT. Protein product: CASSLDGRDNQPQHF. The complete variable domain, with remaining parts taken from reference TRBV5-1 and TRBJ1-5, reads KAGVTQTPRYLIKTRGQQVTLSCSPISGHRSVSWYQQTPGQGLQFLFEYFSETQRNKGNFPGRFSGRQFSNSRSEMNVSTLELGDSALYLCASSLDGRDNQPQHFGDGTRLSIL.

In this sample, this clone turned up once. The chain uses TRBV29-1 and TRBJ1-2; 7 bases match TRBD1. The V segment lost 2 bases and the J segment 5 bases; nucleotides outside the gene matches: 5. The CDR3 has 13 amino acids. Germline values: CDR1 SQVTM, CDR2 ANQGSEA. The CDR3 nucleotides read TGCAGCGTTGAAATGACAGGGTGGTATGGCTACACCTTC. It is translated as CSVEMTGWYGYTF.

The V and J genes are TRBV3-1 (or the pseudogene TRBV3-2) and TRBJ1-2; TRBD1 might be the D (5 bases). Germline values: CDR1 LGHDT, CDR2 YNNKEL (reference sequence). The length of the CDR3 is 14 residues. Trimming removed 1 base at V and 4 bases at J, with 10 bases between. CDR3 in amino acids: CASSQVSGSYGYTF. The CDR3 DNA sequence: TGTGCCAGCAGCCAAGTGTCAGGGAGCTATGGCTACACCTTC.

The chain carries TRBV6-2 or TRBV6-3 and TRBJ1-3; tentative D call: TRBD1 (6 bases). CDR1 MNHEY and CDR2 SVGEGT come from the germline V gene. The CDR3 extends over 19 amino acids. V was cut by 5 bases and J by 5 bases, with 28 bases left in between. CDR3 coding DNA: TGTGCCAGCAGTCGTCTAGGGGCCTTACAGGGACGGCATCGAAACACCATATATTTT. This translates into CASSRLGALQGRHRNTIYF.

DNA for the CDR3: TGTGCCAGTAGTATCCGGCGGAAGGACTCCTACAATGAGCAGTTCTTC. This codes for CASSIRRKDSYNEQFF. This chain connects TRBV19 to TRBJ2-1; unclear D gene. CDR1 and CDR2 (germline): LNHDA, SQIVND (reference sequence). This CDR3 has 16 residues. V was trimmed by 3 bases and J by 0 bases, leaving 12 bases between them.

This chain connects TRBV28 to TRBJ1-5; TRBD1 aligns across 7 bases. Trimming took 6 bases from V and 7 from J; bases not matched to a gene: 18. CDR1 and CDR2 from the germline V gene are MDHEN and SYDVKM. CDR3 length: 17 amino acids. CDR3 coding DNA: TGTGCCAGCAGGACTCGGGACAGAGGAGGGTCAATGCAGCCCCAGCATTTT. Translation: CASRTRDRGGSMQPQHF. Full variable domain (outside the CDR3, taken from reference TRBV28 and TRBJ1-5): DVKVTQSSRYLVKRTGEKVFLECVQDMDHENMFWYRQDPGLGLRLIYFSYDVKMKEKGDIPEGYSVSREKKERFSLILESASTNQTSMYLCASRTRDRGGSMQPQHFGDGTRLSIL.

The chain employs TRBV11-3 and TRBJ2-5; D not certain. V was shortened by 2 bases and J by 3 bases, with 7 bases between the two germline ends. The germline CDR1 and CDR2 sequences are SGHNT and YENEEA. This CDR3 contains 13 residues. CDR3 nucleotide sequence: TGTGCCAGCAGCTTATCTCCAAAAGAGACCCAGTACTTC. Translation: CASSLSPKETQYF.

The chain uses TRBV18 and TRBJ1-4; 8 bases align to TRBD1. V gave up 3 bases and J gave up 4 bases; unmatched junction bases: 7. CDR3 size: 16 residues. CDR1 is KGHSH and CDR2 is LQKENI in the germline V gene. The CDR3 DNA reads TGTGCCAGCTCACCCCCGGGACAGGATCTTAATGAAAAACTGTTTTTT. It yields the protein CASSPPGQDLNEKLFF.